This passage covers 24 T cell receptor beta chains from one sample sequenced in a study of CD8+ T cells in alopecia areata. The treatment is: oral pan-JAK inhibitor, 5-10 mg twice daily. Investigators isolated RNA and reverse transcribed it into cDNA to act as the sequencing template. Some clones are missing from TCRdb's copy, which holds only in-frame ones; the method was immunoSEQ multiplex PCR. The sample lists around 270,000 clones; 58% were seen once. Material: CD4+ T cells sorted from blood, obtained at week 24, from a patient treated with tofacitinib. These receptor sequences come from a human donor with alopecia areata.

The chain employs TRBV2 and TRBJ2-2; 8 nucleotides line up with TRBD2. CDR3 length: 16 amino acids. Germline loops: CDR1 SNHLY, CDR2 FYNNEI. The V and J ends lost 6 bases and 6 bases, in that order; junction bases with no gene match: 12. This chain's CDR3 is CASRPPGLVRSGELFF. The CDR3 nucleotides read TGTGCCAGCAGGCCCCCGGGACTAGTGAGATCCGGGGAGCTGTTTTTT. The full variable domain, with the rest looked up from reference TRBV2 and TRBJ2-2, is EPEVTQTPSHQVTQMGQEVILRCVPISNHLYFYWYRQILGQKVEFLVSFYNNEISEKSEIFDDQFSVERPDGSNFTLKIRSTKLEDSAMYFCASRPPGLVRSGELFFGEGSRLTVL.

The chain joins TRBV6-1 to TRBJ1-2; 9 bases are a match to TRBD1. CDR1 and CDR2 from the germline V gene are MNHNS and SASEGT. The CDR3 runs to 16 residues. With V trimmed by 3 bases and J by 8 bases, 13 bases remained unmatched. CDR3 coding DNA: TGTGCCAGCAGTGACATCCGGGACAGGGCCCGGTGGGGCTACACCTTC. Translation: CASSDIRDRARWGYTF.

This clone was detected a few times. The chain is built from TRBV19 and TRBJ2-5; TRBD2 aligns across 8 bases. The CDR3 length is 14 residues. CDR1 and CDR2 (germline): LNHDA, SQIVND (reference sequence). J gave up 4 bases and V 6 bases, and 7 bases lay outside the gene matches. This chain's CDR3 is CASSPTGGRETQYF. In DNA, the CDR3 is TGTGCCAGTAGCCCGACGGGGGGGCGAGAGACCCAGTACTTC.

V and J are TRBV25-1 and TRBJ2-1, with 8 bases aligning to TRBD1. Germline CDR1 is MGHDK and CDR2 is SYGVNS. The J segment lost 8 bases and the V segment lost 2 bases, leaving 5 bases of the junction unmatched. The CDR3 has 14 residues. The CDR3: CASSERTGFDEQFF. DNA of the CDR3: TGTGCCAGCAGTGAACGGACAGGGTTCGATGAGCAGTTCTTC.

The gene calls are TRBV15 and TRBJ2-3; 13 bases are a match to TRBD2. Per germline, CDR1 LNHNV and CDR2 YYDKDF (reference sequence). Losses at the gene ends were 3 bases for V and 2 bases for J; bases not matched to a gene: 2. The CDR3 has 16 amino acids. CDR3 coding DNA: TGTGCCACCAGCAGGGGACTAGCGGGGTTCACAGATACGCAGTATTTT. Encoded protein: CATSRGLAGFTDTQYF.

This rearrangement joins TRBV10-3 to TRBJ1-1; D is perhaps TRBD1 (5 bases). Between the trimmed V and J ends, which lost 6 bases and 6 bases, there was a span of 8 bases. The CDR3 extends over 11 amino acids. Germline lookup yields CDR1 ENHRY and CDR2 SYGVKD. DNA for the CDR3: TGTGCCATCAGCGACAGATCTGAAGCTTTCTTT. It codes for CAISDRSEAFF.

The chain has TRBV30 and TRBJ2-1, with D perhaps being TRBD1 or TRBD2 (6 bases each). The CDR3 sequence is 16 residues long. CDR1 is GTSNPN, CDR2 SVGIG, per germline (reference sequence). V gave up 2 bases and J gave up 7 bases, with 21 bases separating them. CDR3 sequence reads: CAWSNSRGHPGNEQFF. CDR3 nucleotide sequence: TGTGCCTGGAGTAACTCCCGGGGGCACCCCGGGAATGAGCAGTTCTTC.

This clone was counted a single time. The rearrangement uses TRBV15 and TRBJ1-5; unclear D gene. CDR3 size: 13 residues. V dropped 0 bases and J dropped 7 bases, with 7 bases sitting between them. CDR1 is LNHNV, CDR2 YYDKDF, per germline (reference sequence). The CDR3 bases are TGTGCCACCAGCAGAGATTATAAACAGCCCCAGCATTTT. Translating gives CATSRDYKQPQHF.

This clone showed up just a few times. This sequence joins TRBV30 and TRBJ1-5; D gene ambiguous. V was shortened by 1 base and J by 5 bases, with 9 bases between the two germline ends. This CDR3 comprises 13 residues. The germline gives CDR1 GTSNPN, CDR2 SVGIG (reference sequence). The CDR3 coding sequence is TGTGCCTGGAGTGACTCCCCCTATCAGCCCCAGCATTTT. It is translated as CAWSDSPYQPQHF.

This CDR3 is CSVALGLKMNTEAFF. DNA of the CDR3: TGCAGCGTCGCTCTTGGGTTGAAGATGAACACTGAAGCTTTCTTT. The chain couples TRBV29-1 to TRBJ1-1; D is unresolved. Germline lookup yields CDR1 SQVTM and CDR2 ANQGSEA. Trimming took 6 bases from V and 0 from J, leaving 17 bases between them. The CDR3 loop spans 15 amino acids.

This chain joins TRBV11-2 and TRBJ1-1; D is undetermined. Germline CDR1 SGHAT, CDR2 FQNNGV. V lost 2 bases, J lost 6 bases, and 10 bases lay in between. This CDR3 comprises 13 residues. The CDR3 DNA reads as TGTGCCAGCAGCTTATCGCGAGGATCTGAAGCTTTCTTT. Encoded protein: CASSLSRGSEAFF.

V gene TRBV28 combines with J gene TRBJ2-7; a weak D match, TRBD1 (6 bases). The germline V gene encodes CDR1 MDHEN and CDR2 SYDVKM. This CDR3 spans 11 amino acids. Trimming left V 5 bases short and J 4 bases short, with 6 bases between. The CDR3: CASSDRYEQYF. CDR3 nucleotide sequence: TGTGCCAGCAGTGACAGGTACGAGCAGTACTTC.

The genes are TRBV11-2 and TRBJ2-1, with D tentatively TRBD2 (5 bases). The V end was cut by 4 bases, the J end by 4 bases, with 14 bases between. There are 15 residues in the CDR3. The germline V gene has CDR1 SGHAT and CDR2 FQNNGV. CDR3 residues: CASSSYEGSYNEQFF. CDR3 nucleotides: TGTGCCAGCAGCTCCTACGAAGGGAGTTACAATGAGCAGTTCTTC.

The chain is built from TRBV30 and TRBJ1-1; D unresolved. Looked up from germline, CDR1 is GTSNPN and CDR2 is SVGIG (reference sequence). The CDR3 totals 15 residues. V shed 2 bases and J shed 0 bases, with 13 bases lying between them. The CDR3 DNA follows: TGTGCCTGGAGTTTACGGGGTGGGCTGAACACTGAAGCTTTCTTT. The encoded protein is CAWSLRGGLNTEAFF.

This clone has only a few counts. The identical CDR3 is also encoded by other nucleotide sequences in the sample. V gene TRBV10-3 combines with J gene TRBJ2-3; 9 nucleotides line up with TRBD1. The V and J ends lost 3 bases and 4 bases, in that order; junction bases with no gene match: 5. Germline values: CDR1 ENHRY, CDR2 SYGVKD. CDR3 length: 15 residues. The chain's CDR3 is CAISEGDRDADTQYF. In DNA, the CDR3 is TGTGCCATCAGTGAAGGGGACAGGGACGCAGATACGCAGTATTTT.

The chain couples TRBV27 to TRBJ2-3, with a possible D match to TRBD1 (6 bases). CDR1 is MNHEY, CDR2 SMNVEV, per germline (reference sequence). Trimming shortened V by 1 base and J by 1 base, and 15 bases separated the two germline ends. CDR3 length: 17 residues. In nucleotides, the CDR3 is TGTGCCAGCAGTTTATTTCGACAGGCTTGGGGCACAGATACGCAGTATTTT. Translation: CASSLFRQAWGTDTQYF.

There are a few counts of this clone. This CDR3 reads CASGRTYEQYF. CDR3 nucleotide sequence: TGTGCCTCAGGCAGGACCTACGAGCAGTACTTC. The chain recombines TRBV30 with TRBJ2-7; D gene uncertain. V lost 7 bases and J lost 2, with 9 bases in between. The CDR3 sequence is 11 residues long. Germline CDR1 and CDR2: GTSNPN and SVGIG (reference sequence).

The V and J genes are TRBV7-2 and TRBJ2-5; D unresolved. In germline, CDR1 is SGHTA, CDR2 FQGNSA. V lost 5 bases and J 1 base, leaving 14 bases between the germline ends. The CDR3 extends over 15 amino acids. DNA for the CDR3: TGTGCCAGCAGCCCCGACGCCAGAGGCCAAGAGACCCAGTACTTC. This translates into CASSPDARGQETQYF.

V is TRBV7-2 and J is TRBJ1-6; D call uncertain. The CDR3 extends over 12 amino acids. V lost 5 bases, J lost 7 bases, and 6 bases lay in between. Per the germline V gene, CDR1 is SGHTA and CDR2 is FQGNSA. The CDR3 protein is CASSLLNSPLHF. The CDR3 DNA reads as TGTGCCAGCAGCCTTTTAAATTCACCCCTCCACTTT.

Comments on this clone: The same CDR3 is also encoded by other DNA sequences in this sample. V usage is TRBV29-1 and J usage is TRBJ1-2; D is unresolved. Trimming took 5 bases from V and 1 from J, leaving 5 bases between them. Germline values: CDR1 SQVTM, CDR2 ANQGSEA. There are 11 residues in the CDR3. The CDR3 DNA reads TGCAGCGTTAGGTTTAACTATGGCTACACCTTC. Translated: CSVRFNYGYTF.

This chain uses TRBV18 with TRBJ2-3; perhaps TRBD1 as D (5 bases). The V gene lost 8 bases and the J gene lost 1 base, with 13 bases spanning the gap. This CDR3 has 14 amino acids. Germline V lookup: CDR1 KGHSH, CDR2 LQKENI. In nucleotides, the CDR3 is TGTGCCAGCACTTCAGGACAACGCACAGATACGCAGTATTTT. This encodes CASTSGQRTDTQYF.

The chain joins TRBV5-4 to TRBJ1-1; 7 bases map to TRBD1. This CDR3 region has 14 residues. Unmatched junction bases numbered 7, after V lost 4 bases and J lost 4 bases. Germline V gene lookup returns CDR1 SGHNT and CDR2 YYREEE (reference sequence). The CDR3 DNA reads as TGTGCCAGCAGCCGCCCGCAGGGGGTCACTGAAGCTTTCTTT. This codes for CASSRPQGVTEAFF.

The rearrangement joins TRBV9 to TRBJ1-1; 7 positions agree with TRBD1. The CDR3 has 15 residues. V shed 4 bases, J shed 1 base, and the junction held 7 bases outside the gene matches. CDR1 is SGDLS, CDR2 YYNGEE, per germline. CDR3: CASSPFRTGNTEAFF. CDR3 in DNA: TGTGCCAGCAGCCCATTCCGGACAGGGAACACTGAAGCTTTCTTT.

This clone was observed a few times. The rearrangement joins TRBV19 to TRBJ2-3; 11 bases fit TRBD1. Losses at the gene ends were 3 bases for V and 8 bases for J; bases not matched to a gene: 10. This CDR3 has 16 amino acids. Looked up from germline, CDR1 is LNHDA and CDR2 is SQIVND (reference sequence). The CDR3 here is CASSIPRDRGAATQYF. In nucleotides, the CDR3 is TGTGCCAGTAGTATTCCCCGGGACAGGGGGGCAGCTACGCAGTATTTT.